The 19 T cell receptor beta chains listed next were all sequenced from one sample in a study of blood T cell repertoires in COVID-19. Libraries were prepared by immunoSEQ multiplex PCR; TCRdb keeps only in-frame clonotypes and omits some of them. The repertoire has 30,000 to 40,000 clones, roughly 82% of them found once; the top ten carry roughly 40%. Input material: peripheral blood. The receptors were gathered from a man older than 75 with active or convalescent COVID-19.

The chain recombines TRBV4-2 with TRBJ2-7; 11 bases fit TRBD2. Germline V lookup: CDR1 LGHNA, CDR2 YNFKEQ. Losses at the gene ends were 4 bases for V and 2 bases for J; bases not matched to a gene: 4. The CDR3 is 15 residues long. For the CDR3, the DNA is TGTGCCAGCAGCCCCACTAGCGGGGGTGCCTACGAGCAGTACTTC. Protein: CASSPTSGGAYEQYF.

The chain has TRBV4-3 and TRBJ2-7; 7 nucleotides match TRBD1. The CDR3 sequence is 13 residues long. Trimming cost V 2 bases and J 5 bases; bases outside gene matches: 3. CDR1 and CDR2 from the germline V gene are LGHNA and YSLEER. CDR3 sequence: CASSQQGGDEQYF. Here the CDR3 DNA reads TGCGCCAGCAGCCAACAAGGGGGCGACGAGCAGTACTTC.

V gene TRBV7-9 combines with J gene TRBJ2-7; possibly TRBD2 for D (6 bases). V was shortened by 2 bases and J by 6 bases, with 14 bases between the two germline ends. Germline V gene lookup returns CDR1 SEHNR and CDR2 FQNEAQ (reference sequence). There are 14 residues in the CDR3. The CDR3 nucleotides are TGTGCCAGCAGCTTAACTTCCGCGGGACCCGAGCAGTACTTC. It specifies CASSLTSAGPEQYF.

This chain connects TRBV7-2 to TRBJ1-1, with 7 bases aligning to TRBD1. In germline, CDR1 is SGHTA, CDR2 FQGNSA. V trimming: 1 base; J trimming: 9 bases; junction bases outside the gene matches: 14. This CDR3 spans 16 amino acids. In DNA, the CDR3 is TGTGCCAGCAGCTTAGGAGGGACAGAGAAAGAGGCGAAAGCTTTCTTT. Translating it yields CASSLGGTEKEAKAFF.

The count of this clone is one. The genes are TRBV10-3 and TRBJ1-1; D is uncertain. V was trimmed by 2 bases and J by 1 base, leaving 5 bases between them. The CDR3 consists of 13 residues. Germline CDR1 ENHRY, CDR2 SYGVKD. Here the CDR3 reads CAISEQENTEAFF. As DNA, the CDR3 is TGTGCCATCAGTGAGCAGGAGAACACTGAAGCTTTCTTT.

V and J are TRBV5-1 and TRBJ2-1; TRBD2 matches 12 bases. Germline-derived CDR1 and CDR2 are SGHRS and YFSETQ. The V gene end was trimmed by 6 bases and the J gene end by 8 bases; junction bases not matched to a gene: 6. The CDR3 contains 14 residues. The CDR3 nucleotides are TGCGCCAGCACCCTAGCGGGAGGGGTGGATGAGCAGTTCTTC. Its protein product is CASTLAGGVDEQFF.

The J gene is TRBJ2-7, the V gene TRBV5-1, with 8 bases identical to TRBD1. J gave up 2 bases and V 0 bases, and 1 base lay outside the gene matches. The CDR3 covers 14 residues. In germline, CDR1 is SGHRS, CDR2 YFSETQ. Here the CDR3 reads CASSLEGQAYEQYF. In DNA, the CDR3 is TGCGCCAGCAGCTTGGAGGGACAGGCCTACGAGCAGTACTTC. Based on the CDR3 plus reference TRBV5-1 and TRBJ2-7, the full variable domain is KAGVTQTPRYLIKTRGQQVTLSCSPISGHRSVSWYQQTPGQGLQFLFEYFSETQRNKGNFPGRFSGRQFSNSRSEMNVSTLELGDSALYLCASSLEGQAYEQYFGPGTRLTVT.

This chain joins TRBV7-9 and TRBJ2-1, with 7 bases matching TRBD2. This CDR3 region has 17 residues. After removal of 3 bases from V and 3 bases from J, the junction contained 11 bases not matched to a gene. In germline, CDR1 is SEHNR, CDR2 FQNEAQ (reference sequence). The CDR3 DNA follows: TGTGCCAGCAGCTTGGTGGGACTGGGGGGGTACTACAATGAGCAGTTCTTC. It specifies CASSLVGLGGYYNEQFF.

The chain uses TRBV7-2 and TRBJ2-7; tentative D call: TRBD1 (6 bases). Germline V gene data show CDR1 as SGHTA and CDR2 as FQGNSA. The length of the CDR3 is 13 residues. The V and J ends lost 5 bases and 3 bases respectively, with 11 bases between them. For the CDR3, the DNA is TGTGCCAGCAGCCCCGACAGGCTCTACGAGCAGTACTTC. This codes for CASSPDRLYEQYF.

This rearrangement joins TRBV11-2 to TRBJ2-1, with 7 nucleotides matching TRBD1. Looked up from germline, CDR1 is SGHAT and CDR2 is FQNNGV. The ends lost 1 base at V and 10 bases at J; junction bases unmatched: 4. The CDR3 covers 13 residues. This chain's CDR3 is CASSLVLGGEQFF. CDR3 sequence (DNA): TGTGCCAGCAGCTTAGTATTAGGGGGCGAGCAGTTCTTC.

The chain joins TRBV5-8 to TRBJ2-5, with 7 bases fitting TRBD2. Losses at the gene ends were 7 bases for V and 1 base for J; bases not matched to a gene: 4. This CDR3 spans 13 amino acids. CDR1 SGHTS and CDR2 YDEGEE come from the germline V gene. The CDR3 DNA reads TGTGCCAGCTGGGCGGGAGTCCAAGAGACCCAGTACTTC. It yields the protein CASWAGVQETQYF.

The chain has TRBV7-8 and TRBJ2-3; the D gene is possibly TRBD2 (7 bases). From germline, CDR1 is SGHVS and CDR2 FQNEAQ. This CDR3 has 15 amino acids. Trimming removed 1 base from V and 5 bases from J, with 13 bases in between. The CDR3 loop reads CASSLDRGAGDTQYF. The CDR3 DNA reads TGTGCCAGCAGCTTAGATCGGGGGGCGGGAGATACGCAGTATTTT.

The chain couples TRBV20-1 to TRBJ2-1; 10 bases match TRBD2. The germline CDR1 and CDR2 sequences are DFQATT and SNEGSKA (reference sequence). V shed 3 bases, J shed 0 bases, and the junction held 5 bases outside the gene matches. The CDR3 loop spans 16 amino acids. CDR3 in amino acids: CSASSASGSSYNEQFF. The CDR3 DNA follows: TGCAGTGCTAGTTCGGCTAGCGGGAGCTCCTACAATGAGCAGTTCTTC.

The V call is TRBV25-1, the J call TRBJ1-2; D perhaps matches TRBD1 (6 bases). Trimming removed 3 bases at V and 8 bases at J, with 19 bases between. Germline values: CDR1 MGHDK, CDR2 SYGVNS. CDR3 size: 15 residues. Here the CDR3 reads CASSEVGDTLGGYTF. The DNA for the CDR3 is TGTGCCAGCAGTGAGGTGGGGGACACTCTGGGCGGCTACACCTTC.

V gene TRBV15 combines with J gene TRBJ2-7; D gene ambiguous. With 0 bases removed from V and 7 bases from J, the gap between germline ends came to 13 bases. This CDR3 has 14 residues. Germline V gene data show CDR1 as LNHNV and CDR2 as YYDKDF (reference sequence). CDR3 loop: CATSRDEGSPEQYF. CDR3 in DNA: TGTGCCACCAGCAGAGATGAAGGTAGCCCGGAGCAGTACTTC.

As DNA, the CDR3 is TGTGCCAGCAGCCCAACAGGGTCAGATACGCAGTATTTT. Its protein product is CASSPTGSDTQYF. This rearrangement joins TRBV28 to TRBJ2-3, with D possibly matching TRBD1 (6 bases). Germline assignment: CDR1 MDHEN and CDR2 SYDVKM. Trimming removed 6 bases from V and 4 bases from J, with 11 bases in between. The CDR3 runs 13 residues.

The chain joins TRBV5-4 to TRBJ2-3; the match to TRBD1 covers 7 bases. Looked up from germline, CDR1 is SGHNT and CDR2 is YYREEE (reference sequence). This CDR3 is 15 amino acids long. Trimming removed 0 bases from V and 2 bases from J; junction bases left unmatched: 3. CDR3 sequence reads: CASSLDGTDTDTQYF. In DNA, the CDR3 is TGTGCCAGCAGCTTGGACGGGACAGACACAGATACGCAGTATTTT.

The CDR3 coding sequence is TGTGCCAGCAGCGCCAGCGGGAGGGCCGATCGGTGCACAGATACGCAGTATTTT. Its protein product is CASSASGRADRCTDTQYF. The chain has TRBV12-1 and TRBJ2-3; the table's D call, TRBD2, was not checked against the DNA. TRBV12-1 is listed as a pseudogene. CDR3 size: 18 residues.

The CDR3 loop is CATSFGGTQYF. CDR3 nucleotides: TGTGCCACCAGTTTTGGGGGGACGCAGTATTTT. The V and J genes are TRBV24-1 and TRBJ2-3; TRBD2 might be the D (6 bases). Germline CDR1 reads KGHDR; CDR2 reads SFDVKD. The CDR3 spans 11 residues. V lost 6 bases to trimming and J lost 9 bases, with 9 bases between them.